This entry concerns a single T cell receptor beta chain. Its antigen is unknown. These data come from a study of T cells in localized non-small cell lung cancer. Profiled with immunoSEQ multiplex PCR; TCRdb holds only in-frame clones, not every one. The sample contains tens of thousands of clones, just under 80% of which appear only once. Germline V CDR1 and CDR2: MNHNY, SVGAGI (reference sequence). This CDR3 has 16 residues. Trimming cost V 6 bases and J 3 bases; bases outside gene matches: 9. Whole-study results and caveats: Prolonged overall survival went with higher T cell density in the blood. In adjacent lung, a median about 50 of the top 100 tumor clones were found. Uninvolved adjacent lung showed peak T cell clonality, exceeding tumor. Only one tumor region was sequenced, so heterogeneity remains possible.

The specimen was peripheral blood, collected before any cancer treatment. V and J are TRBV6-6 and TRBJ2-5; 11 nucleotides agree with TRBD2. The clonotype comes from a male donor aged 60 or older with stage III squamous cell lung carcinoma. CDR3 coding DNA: TGTGCCAGCAGCGCTCCCCCTAGCGGGGGGAAAGAGACCCAGTACTTC. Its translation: CASSAPPSGGKETQYF.